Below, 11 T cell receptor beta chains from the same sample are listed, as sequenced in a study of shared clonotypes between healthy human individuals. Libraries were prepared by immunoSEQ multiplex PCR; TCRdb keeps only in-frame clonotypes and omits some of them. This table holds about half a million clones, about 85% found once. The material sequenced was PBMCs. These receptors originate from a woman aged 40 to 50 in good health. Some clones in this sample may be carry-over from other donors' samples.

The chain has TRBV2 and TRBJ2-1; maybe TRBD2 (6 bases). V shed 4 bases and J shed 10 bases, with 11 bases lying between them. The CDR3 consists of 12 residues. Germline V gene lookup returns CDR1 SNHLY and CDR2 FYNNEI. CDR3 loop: CASSVEGWEQFF. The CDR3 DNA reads TGTGCCAGCAGTGTGGAGGGATGGGAGCAGTTCTTC.

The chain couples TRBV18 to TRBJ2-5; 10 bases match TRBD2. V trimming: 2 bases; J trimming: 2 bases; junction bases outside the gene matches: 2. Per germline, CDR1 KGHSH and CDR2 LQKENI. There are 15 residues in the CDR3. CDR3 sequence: CASSPGLAEQETQYF. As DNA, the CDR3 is TGTGCCAGCTCACCAGGACTAGCGGAACAAGAGACCCAGTACTTC.

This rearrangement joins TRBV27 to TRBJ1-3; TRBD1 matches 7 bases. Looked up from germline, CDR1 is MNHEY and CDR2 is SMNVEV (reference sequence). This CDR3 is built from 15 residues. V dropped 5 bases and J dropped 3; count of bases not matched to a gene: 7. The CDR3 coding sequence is TGTGCCAGCAGTGCCCGACAGGGCCTTGGAAACACCATATATTTT. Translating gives CASSARQGLGNTIYF.

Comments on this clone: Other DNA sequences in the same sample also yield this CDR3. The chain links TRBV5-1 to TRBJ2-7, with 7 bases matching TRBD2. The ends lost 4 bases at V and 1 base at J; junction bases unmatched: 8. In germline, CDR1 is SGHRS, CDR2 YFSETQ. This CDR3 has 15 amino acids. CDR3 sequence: CASSLSGTRSYEQYF. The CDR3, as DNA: TGCGCCAGCAGCCTAAGCGGGACCAGATCCTACGAGCAGTACTTC.

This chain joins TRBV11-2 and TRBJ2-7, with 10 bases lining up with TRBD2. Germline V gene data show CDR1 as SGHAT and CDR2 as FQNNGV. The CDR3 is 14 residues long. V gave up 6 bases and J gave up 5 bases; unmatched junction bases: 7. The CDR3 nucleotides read TGTGCCAGCAGGAGGATAGCGGGAGGACACGAGCAGTACTTC. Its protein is CASRRIAGGHEQYF.

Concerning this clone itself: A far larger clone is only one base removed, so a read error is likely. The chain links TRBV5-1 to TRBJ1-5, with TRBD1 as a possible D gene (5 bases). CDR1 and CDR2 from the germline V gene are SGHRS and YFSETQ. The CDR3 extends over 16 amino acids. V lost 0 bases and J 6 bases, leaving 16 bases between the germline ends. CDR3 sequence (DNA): TGCGCCAGCAGCTTGGAACCCGGGACCCCCAGTCAGCCCCAGCATTTT. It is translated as CASSLEPGTPSQPQHF.

CDR3 in amino acids: CSVERDNEKLFF. DNA of the CDR3: TGCAGCGTTGAACGGGATAATGAAAAACTGTTTTTT. This chain uses TRBV29-1 with TRBJ1-4; the D is unclear. CDR1 is SQVTM, CDR2 ANQGSEA, per germline. CDR3 length: 12 amino acids. V was clipped by 2 bases and J by 4 bases, with 5 bases between them.

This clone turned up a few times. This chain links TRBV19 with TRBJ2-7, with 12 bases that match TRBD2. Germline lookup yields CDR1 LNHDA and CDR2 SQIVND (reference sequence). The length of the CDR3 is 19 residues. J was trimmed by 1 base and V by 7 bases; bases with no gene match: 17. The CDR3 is CASTPRPLAGGPESYEQYF. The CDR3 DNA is TGTGCCAGTACCCCACGGCCCCTAGCGGGAGGGCCAGAATCCTACGAGCAGTACTTC. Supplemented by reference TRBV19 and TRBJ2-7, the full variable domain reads DGGITQSPKYLFRKEGQNVTLSCEQNLNHDAMYWYRQDPGQGLRLIYYSQIVNDFQKGDIAEGYSVSREKKESFPLTVTSAQKNPTAFYLCASTPRPLAGGPESYEQYFGPGTRLTVT.

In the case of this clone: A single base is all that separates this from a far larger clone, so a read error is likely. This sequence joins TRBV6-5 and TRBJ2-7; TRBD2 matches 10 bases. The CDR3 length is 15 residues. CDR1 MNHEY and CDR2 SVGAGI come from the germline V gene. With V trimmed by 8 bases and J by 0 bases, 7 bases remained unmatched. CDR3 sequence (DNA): TGTGCCAGCGCGCAGATAGCGGGAGGCTCCTACGAGCAGTACTTC. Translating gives CASAQIAGGSYEQYF.

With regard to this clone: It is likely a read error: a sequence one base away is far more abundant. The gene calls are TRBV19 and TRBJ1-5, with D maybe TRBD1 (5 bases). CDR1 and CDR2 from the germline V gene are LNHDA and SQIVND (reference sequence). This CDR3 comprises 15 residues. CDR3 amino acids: CACSPIRDSNQPQHF. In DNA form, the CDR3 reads TGTGCCTGTAGTCCAATCCGGGACAGCAATCAGCCCCAGCATTTT.

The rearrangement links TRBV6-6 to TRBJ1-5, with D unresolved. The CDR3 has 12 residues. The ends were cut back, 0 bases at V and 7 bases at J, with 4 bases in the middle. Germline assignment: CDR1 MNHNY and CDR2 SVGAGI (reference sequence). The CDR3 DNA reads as TGTGCCAGCAGTTACTCGGAACAGCCCCAGCATTTT. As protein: CASSYSEQPQHF.